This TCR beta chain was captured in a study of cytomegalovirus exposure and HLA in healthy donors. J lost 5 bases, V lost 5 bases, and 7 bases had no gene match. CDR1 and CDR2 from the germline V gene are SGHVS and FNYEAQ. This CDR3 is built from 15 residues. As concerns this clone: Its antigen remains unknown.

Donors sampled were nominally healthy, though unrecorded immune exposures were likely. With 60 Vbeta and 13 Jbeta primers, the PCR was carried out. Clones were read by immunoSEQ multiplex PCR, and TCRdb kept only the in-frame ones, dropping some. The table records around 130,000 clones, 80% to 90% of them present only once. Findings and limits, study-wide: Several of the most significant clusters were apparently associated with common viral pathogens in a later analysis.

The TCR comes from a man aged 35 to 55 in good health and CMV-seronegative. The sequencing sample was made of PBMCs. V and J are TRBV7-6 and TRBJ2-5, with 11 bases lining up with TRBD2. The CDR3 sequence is CASSTSSGGRETQYF. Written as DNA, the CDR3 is TGTGCCAGCAGCACATCTAGCGGGGGGCGGGAGACCCAGTACTTC.